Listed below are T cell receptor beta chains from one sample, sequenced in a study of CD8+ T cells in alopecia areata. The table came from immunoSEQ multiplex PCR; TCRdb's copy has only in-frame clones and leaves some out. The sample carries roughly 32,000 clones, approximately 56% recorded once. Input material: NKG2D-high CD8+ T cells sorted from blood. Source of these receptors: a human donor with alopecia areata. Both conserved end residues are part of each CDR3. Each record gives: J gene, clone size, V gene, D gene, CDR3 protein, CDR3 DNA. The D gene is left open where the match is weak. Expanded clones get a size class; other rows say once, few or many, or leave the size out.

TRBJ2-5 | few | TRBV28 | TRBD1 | CASVDRAETQYF | TGTGCCAGCGTGGACAGGGCCGAGACCCAGTACTTC
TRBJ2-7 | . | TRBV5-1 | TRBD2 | CASSQGLAGALSEQYF | TGCGCCAGCAGCCAGGGACTAGCGGGAGCTCTCTCCGAGCAGTACTTC
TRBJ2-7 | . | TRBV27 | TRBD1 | CASRQQGVYEQYF | TGTGCCAGCAGACAACAGGGGGTGTACGAGCAGTACTTC
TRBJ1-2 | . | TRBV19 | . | CASSPDTGDGYTF | TGTGCCAGTAGTCCCGACACCGGTGATGGCTACACCTTC
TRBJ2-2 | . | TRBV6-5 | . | CASSRGAANTGELFF | TGTGCCAGCAGTCGAGGGGCGGCGAACACCGGGGAGCTGTTTTTT
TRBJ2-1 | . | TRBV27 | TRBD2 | CASSILSGAYNEQFF | TGTGCCAGCAGTATCCTTAGCGGGGCCTACAATGAGCAGTTCTTC
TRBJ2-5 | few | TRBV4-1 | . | CASSPHGRGETQYF | TGCGCCAGCAGTCCGCATGGGAGAGGGGAGACCCAGTACTTC
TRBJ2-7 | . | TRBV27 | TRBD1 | CASSPRDRVSYEQYF | TGTGCCAGCAGCCCAAGGGACAGAGTCTCCTACGAGCAGTACTTC
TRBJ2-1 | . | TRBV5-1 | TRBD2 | CASSVQLAGGPSEQFF | TGCGCCAGCAGCGTGCAACTAGCGGGGGGGCCGAGTGAGCAGTTCTTC
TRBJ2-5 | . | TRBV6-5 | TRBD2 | CASSYSSGGFQETQYF | TGTGCCAGCAGTTATTCTAGCGGGGGATTCCAAGAGACCCAGTACTTC
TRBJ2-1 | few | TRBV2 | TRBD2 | CASTQGLAGARYNEQFF | TGTGCCAGCACTCAAGGACTAGCGGGGGCCCGCTACAATGAGCAGTTCTTC
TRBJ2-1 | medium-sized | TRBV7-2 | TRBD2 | CASSLGLAGTYSEQFF | TGTGCCAGCAGCTTAGGGCTAGCGGGCACCTACAGTGAGCAGTTCTTC
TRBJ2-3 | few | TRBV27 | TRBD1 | CASSLVGTGADTQYF | TGTGCCAGCAGTTTGGTAGGGACAGGGGCAGATACGCAGTATTTT
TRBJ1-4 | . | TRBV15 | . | CATSRVGARDEKLFF | TGTGCCACCAGCAGAGTAGGGGCGCGGGATGAAAAACTGTTTTTT
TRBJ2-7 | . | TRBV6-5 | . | CASSYSAATEQYF | TGTGCCAGCAGTTACTCTGCGGCCACCGAGCAGTACTTC
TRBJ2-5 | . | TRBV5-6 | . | CASIPLGGLQETQYF | TGTGCCAGCATCCCTCTCGGGGGTCTGCAAGAGACCCAGTACTTC
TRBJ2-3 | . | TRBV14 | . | CASSQDAAGPGTDTQYF | TGTGCCAGCAGCCAAGACGCGGCAGGGCCAGGCACAGATACGCAGTATTTT
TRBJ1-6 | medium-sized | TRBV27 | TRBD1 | CASSSGGLNSPLHF | TGTGCCAGCAGTTCAGGGGGCCTTAATTCACCCCTCCACTTT
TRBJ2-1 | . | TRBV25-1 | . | CASSELGKREQFF | TGTGCCAGCAGTGAATTAGGTAAACGGGAGCAGTTCTTC
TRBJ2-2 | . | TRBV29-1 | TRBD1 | CSVADWDRGTGELFF | TGCAGCGTCGCGGATTGGGACAGGGGGACCGGGGAGCTGTTTTTT
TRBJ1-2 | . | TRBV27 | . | CASSLGGVNYGYTF | TGTGCCAGCAGTTTAGGTGGGGTTAACTATGGCTACACCTTC
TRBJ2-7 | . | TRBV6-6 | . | CASSYESSYEQYF | TGTGCCAGCAGTTACGAGAGCTCCTACGAGCAGTACTTC
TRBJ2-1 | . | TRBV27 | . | CASSLSGVAGAYNEQFF | TGTGCCAGCAGTTTATCGGGGGTAGCTGGAGCCTACAATGAGCAGTTCTTC
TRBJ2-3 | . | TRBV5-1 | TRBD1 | CASSPLGDRGTDTQYF | TGCGCCAGCAGCCCCCTCGGGGACAGGGGTACAGATACGCAGTATTTT
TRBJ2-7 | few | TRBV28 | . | CASSSLGDEQYF | TGTGCCAGCAGTTCGTTAGGGGACGAGCAGTACTTC
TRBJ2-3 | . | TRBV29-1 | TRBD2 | CSVERLADYTDTQYF | TGCAGCGTTGAAAGACTAGCGGATTACACAGATACGCAGTATTTT
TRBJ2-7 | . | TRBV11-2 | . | CASSLDPARIYEQYF | TGTGCCAGCAGCTTAGATCCGGCCAGAATCTACGAGCAGTACTTC
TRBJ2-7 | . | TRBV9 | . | CASSVGFQGLWGEQYF | TGTGCCAGCAGCGTAGGGTTCCAGGGTTTGTGGGGCGAGCAGTACTTC
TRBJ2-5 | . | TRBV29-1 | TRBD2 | CSVGLAGGMGTQYF | TGCAGCGTTGGTCTAGCGGGAGGAATGGGGACCCAGTACTTC
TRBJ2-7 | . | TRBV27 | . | CASSPGTAYEQYF | TGTGCCAGCAGTCCCGGGACGGCCTACGAGCAGTACTTC
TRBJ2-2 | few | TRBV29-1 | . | CSVVFGGSTGELFF | TGCAGCGTTGTGTTCGGTGGTTCGACCGGGGAGCTGTTTTTT
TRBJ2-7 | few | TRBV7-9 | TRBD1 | CASRFPGQGEHEQYF | TGTGCCAGCAGGTTTCCGGGACAGGGAGAACACGAGCAGTACTTC
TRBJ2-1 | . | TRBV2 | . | CASSDPSSIEQFF | TGTGCCAGCAGTGATCCCAGCTCCATAGAACAGTTCTTC
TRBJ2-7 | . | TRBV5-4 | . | CASSLEQNPYEQYF | TGTGCCAGCAGCTTGGAACAGAATCCCTACGAGCAGTACTTC
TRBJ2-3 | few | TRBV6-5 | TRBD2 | CASSLGTPGGGTQYF | TGTGCCAGCAGTCTAGGGACTCCCGGGGGGGGTACGCAGTATTTT
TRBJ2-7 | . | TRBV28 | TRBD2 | CASSPMGLAGPTEQYF | TGTGCCAGCAGTCCAATGGGACTAGCGGGGCCCACCGAGCAGTACTTC
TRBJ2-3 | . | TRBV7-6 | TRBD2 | CASSLNSGGASDTQYF | TGTGCCAGCAGCTTAAATAGCGGGGGGGCAAGCGATACGCAGTATTTT
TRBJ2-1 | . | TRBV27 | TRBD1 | CASRHPSDRGKDEQFF | TGTGCCAGCAGACACCCGTCGGACAGGGGAAAGGATGAGCAGTTCTTC
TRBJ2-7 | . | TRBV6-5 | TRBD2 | CASRIAGASYEQYF | TGTGCCAGCAGGATAGCGGGAGCATCCTACGAGCAGTACTTC
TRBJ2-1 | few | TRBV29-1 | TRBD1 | CSVVDRGGYNEQFF | TGCAGCGTTGTCGACAGGGGAGGCTACAATGAGCAGTTCTTC
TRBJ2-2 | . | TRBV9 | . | CASSVADVGARELFF | TGTGCCAGCAGCGTAGCAGATGTCGGCGCCCGGGAGCTGTTTTTT
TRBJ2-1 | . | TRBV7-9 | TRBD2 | CASSLFSGRSYEQFF | TGTGCCAGCAGCTTATTTAGCGGGAGGTCCTATGAGCAGTTCTTC
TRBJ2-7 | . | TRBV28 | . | CASSLRGTLSYEQYF | TGTGCCAGCAGTTTACGGGGGACGCTTTCCTACGAGCAGTACTTC
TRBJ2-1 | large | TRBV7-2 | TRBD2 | CASSLGLAGGNEQFF | TGTGCCAGCAGCTTAGGCTTAGCGGGAGGCAATGAGCAGTTCTTC
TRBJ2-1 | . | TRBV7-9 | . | CASSFLTVTDPNYNEQFF | TGTGCCAGCAGCTTCCTCACTGTGACAGATCCGAACTACAATGAGCAGTTCTTC
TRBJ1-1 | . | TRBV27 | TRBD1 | CASRPGTGGTEAFF | TGTGCCAGCAGACCCGGGACAGGGGGCACTGAAGCTTTCTTT
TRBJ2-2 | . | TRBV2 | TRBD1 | CASRTGTGVNTGELFF | TGTGCCAGCAGGACCGGTACAGGGGTAAACACCGGGGAGCTGTTTTTT
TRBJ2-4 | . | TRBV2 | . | CASSDNGPKNIQYF | TGTGCCAGCAGTGATAACGGACCCAAAAACATTCAGTACTTC
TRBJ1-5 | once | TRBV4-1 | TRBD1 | CASSGTGEGGQPQHF | TGCGCCAGCAGCGGGACAGGGGAGGGCGGTCAGCCCCAGCATTTT
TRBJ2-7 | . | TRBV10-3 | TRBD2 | CAISEIATSGYEQYF | TGTGCCATCAGTGAGATCGCGACTAGCGGCTACGAGCAGTACTTC
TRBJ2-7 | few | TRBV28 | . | CASSLLGTVVSEQYF | TGTGCCAGCAGTTTATTAGGGACGGTGGTCTCCGAGCAGTACTTC